Following are 12 T cell receptor beta chains from one sample sequenced in a study of lymphopenia after photon versus proton radiotherapy. Assay: immunoSEQ multiplex PCR; the TCRdb copy retains only in-frame clones and omits some. This table holds about 45,000 clones, approximately 85% found once. Sample: peripheral blood, taken from a patient treated with photon-based radiotherapy. The receptors derive from a middle-aged man with gastric cancer.

The gene calls are TRBV7-3 and TRBJ1-6; D gene ambiguous. Germline-derived CDR1 and CDR2 are SGHTA and FQGTGA. This CDR3 comprises 15 residues. Trimming took 1 base from V and 8 from J, leaving 12 bases between them. The CDR3 protein is CASSLSRLGDSPLHF. CDR3 nucleotide sequence: TGTGCCAGCAGCTTAAGCCGCTTGGGTGATTCACCCCTCCACTTT.

V and J are TRBV4-1 and TRBJ2-3; D is undetermined. The CDR3 is made up of 14 amino acids. The germline V and J ends were trimmed by 0 bases and 2 bases, with 6 bases remaining between them. The germline gives CDR1 MGHRA, CDR2 YSYEKL. CDR3 DNA: TGCGCCAGCAGCCAAGAACACACCACAGATACGCAGTATTTT. Its protein is CASSQEHTTDTQYF.

The chain uses TRBV5-1 and TRBJ2-5; 8 bases fit TRBD1. The V segment lost 0 bases and the J segment 5 bases; nucleotides outside the gene matches: 9. This CDR3 comprises 16 residues. Per the germline V gene, CDR1 is SGHRS and CDR2 is YFSETQ. Here the CDR3 reads CASSLGTGPEWETQYF. For the CDR3, the DNA is TGCGCCAGCAGCTTGGGGACAGGGCCTGAATGGGAGACCCAGTACTTC.

V is TRBV29-1 and J is TRBJ1-1; 7 nucleotides line up with TRBD1. The CDR3 spans 13 residues. CDR1 SQVTM and CDR2 ANQGSEA come from the germline V gene. V lost 1 base, J lost 4 bases, and 3 bases stayed unmatched. The CDR3 nucleotides are TGCAGCGTTGAAGCCGACAGGGTCACTGAAGCTTTCTTT. Protein: CSVEADRVTEAFF.

The chain has TRBV9 and TRBJ1-1; tentatively, D is TRBD1 (5 bases). Between the trimmed V and J ends, which lost 4 bases and 3 bases, there was a span of 22 bases. Germline V gene lookup returns CDR1 SGDLS and CDR2 YYNGEE. This CDR3 spans 17 amino acids. CDR3 protein: CASSPEVGDPLDTEAFF. The CDR3 DNA is TGTGCCAGCAGCCCCGAGGTGGGGGACCCCCTTGACACTGAAGCTTTCTTT.

The chain couples TRBV27 to TRBJ2-5, with 9 bases aligning to TRBD2. J was trimmed by 7 bases and V by 4 bases; bases with no gene match: 10. Germline V gene data show CDR1 as MNHEY and CDR2 as SMNVEV (reference sequence). CDR3 length equals 15 residues. The CDR3 coding sequence is TGTGCCAGCAGTTCCCTAGCGGGGCAAAGAGGGACCCAGTACTTC. Translation: CASSSLAGQRGTQYF.

The chain joins TRBV4-2 to TRBJ1-1; tentative D call: TRBD1 (6 bases). This CDR3 spans 16 amino acids. Trimming removed 4 bases from V and 6 bases from J, with 21 bases in between. Germline lookup yields CDR1 LGHNA and CDR2 YNFKEQ. The CDR3 DNA reads as TGTGCCAGCAGCCCGACCCACTGGGGGCCCAAGGCTGAAGCTTTCTTT. It encodes CASSPTHWGPKAEAFF.

To note about this clone: The germline gene is not matched at one end of the junction; a read error may be the cause. The chain links TRBV27 to TRBJ1-2, with 7 bases matching TRBD1. The CDR3 has 15 residues. Germline V CDR1 and CDR2: MNHEY, SMNVEV (reference sequence). The CDR3 is CASSPRDSSVYGHTF. CDR3 DNA: TGTGCCAGCAGTCCAAGGGACAGTTCGGTCTATGGCCACACCTTC.

This chain's CDR3 is CASSAGTAATNEKLFF. Here the CDR3 DNA reads TGTGCCAGCAGCGCCGGGACAGCTGCAACTAATGAAAAACTGTTTTTT. V gene TRBV9 combines with J gene TRBJ1-4; TRBD1 matches 7 bases. Germline V lookup: CDR1 SGDLS, CDR2 YYNGEE. This CDR3 has 16 residues. The trim removed 3 bases at V and 0 bases at J, leaving 5 bases unmatched.

This clone was observed once. This rearrangement joins TRBV2 to TRBJ2-3, with 9 positions matching TRBD2. This CDR3 has 15 amino acids. The junction had 9 bases not matched to a gene; V was cut back by 6 bases and J by 5 bases. The germline gives CDR1 SNHLY, CDR2 FYNNEI. CDR3 coding DNA: TGTGCCAGCAGCTTAGGCGGGGGGGCCAAAGATACGCAGTATTTT. Translation gives CASSLGGGAKDTQYF.

This clone came up once. This chain connects TRBV7-9 to TRBJ1-4; the match to TRBD1 covers 8 bases. Germline V gene lookup returns CDR1 SEHNR and CDR2 FQNEAQ (reference sequence). J was trimmed by 11 bases and V by 5 bases; bases with no gene match: 7. CDR3 length: 13 residues. CDR3 in amino acids: CASSRRQGRKLFF. In DNA form, the CDR3 reads TGTGCCAGCAGCAGAAGACAGGGGCGGAAACTGTTTTTT.

The genes are TRBV5-5 and TRBJ2-5; D perhaps matches TRBD1 (6 bases). Germline loops: CDR1 SGHKS, CDR2 YYEKEE (reference sequence). This CDR3 has 14 residues. V was pared by 4 bases and J by 4 bases, with 14 bases between. The CDR3 loop reads CASSQGPTPETQYF. The DNA for the CDR3 is TGTGCCAGCAGCCAGGGGCCCACTCCAGAGACCCAGTACTTC.